This T cell receptor (beta chain) was retrieved from a study of monozygotic twins with inflammatory bowel disease. Each donor gave roughly 2.5 ml of peripheral blood. T cells were not sorted, and total RNA was isolated straight from whole blood. Two nested PCRs, of approximately 16 and 10 cycles, processed TCRalpha and TCRbeta cDNA. TCRdb reprocessed the 5' RACE reads, keeping one entry per CDR3 protein, no DNA. The sample table sets out some 330,000 distinct CDR3 sequences. Study findings and constraints: TCRbeta inverse Simpson diversity was decreased in IBD patients versus healthy co-twins.

Germline V gives CDR1 KGHSH, CDR2 LQKENI. CDR3 length: 15 residues. Concerning this clonotype itself: Its cognate antigen is unknown.

Material for sequencing was blood. This receptor was obtained from a human donor with ulcerative colitis or Crohn's disease, or a healthy co-twin of an affected twin (not recorded which). The V and J genes are TRBV18 and TRBJ2-2; no DNA is available, so the TRBD2 call from TCRdb remains unchecked. The CDR3 loop reads CASSLGRSDTGELFF.